These 17 T cell receptor beta chains share one sample of origin, sequenced in a study of metastatic and nonmetastatic thyroid tumors (TCRdb year 2020). Library preparation used PCR. Sequencer: Illumina HiSeq 4000. TCRdb's own reprocessing of the public reads used fastp at Q25 and MiXCR and kept productive beta chains. This sample lists 40,000 or so clones; around a fifth were detected once. The top ten clones comprise roughly 18% of the sample. None of the patients had been given any treatment before thyroid surgery. Sequenced material: blood. These receptors all stem from a female donor with papillary thyroid cancer or a benign thyroid nodule (not recorded which). Some clones in this sample may be carry-over from other donors' samples.

This clone is deemed medium-sized. This chain joins TRBV28 and TRBJ1-2, with 9 nucleotides matching TRBD1. V shed 3 bases, J shed 7 bases, and the junction held 9 bases outside the gene matches. The CDR3 has 15 amino acids. The germline V gene has CDR1 MDHEN and CDR2 SYDVKM. CDR3 sequence: CASSLGGQGRGGYTF. CDR3 DNA sequence: TGTGCCAGCAGTTTGGGGGGACAGGGACGTGGTGGCTACACCTTC.

This clone was found many times. This rearrangement joins TRBV6-1 to TRBJ2-3; D possibly corresponds to TRBD1 (5 bases). Trimming pared 4 bases from V and 0 bases from J, leaving 11 bases between. Germline V gene data show CDR1 as MNHNS and CDR2 as SASEGT. This CDR3 has 15 amino acids. The CDR3 here is CASSGQIYSTDTQYF. The CDR3 DNA is TGTGCCAGCAGTGGACAGATATATAGCACAGATACGCAGTATTTT.

The sample holds many counts of this clone. The chain couples TRBV24-1 to TRBJ1-5; D not resolved. The germline V and J ends were trimmed by 9 bases and 5 bases, with 22 bases remaining between them. The length of the CDR3 is 16 residues. Looked up from germline, CDR1 is KGHDR and CDR2 is SFDVKD. CDR3 DNA: TGTGCCACCCCCGATCAGACCGGAAACCCCCATCAGCCCCAGCATTTT. Translation: CATPDQTGNPHQPQHF.

This clone is medium-sized within its sample. CDR3 coding DNA: TGTGCCAGTACCCGGGGGGGGGACCAGACTGAAGCTTTCTTT. Its protein product is CASTRGGDQTEAFF. The chain employs TRBV19 and TRBJ1-1; D is possibly TRBD1 (5 bases). Trimming took off 7 bases at V and 5 bases at J, with 17 bases between the two ends. Germline loops: CDR1 LNHDA, CDR2 SQIVND (reference sequence). The CDR3 is 14 residues long.

Details on this clone: The germline gene is not matched at one end of the junction; a read error may be the cause. V and J are TRBV11-2 and TRBJ2-2, with D possibly matching TRBD2 (6 bases). CDR1 SGHAT and CDR2 FQNNGV come from the germline V gene. The CDR3 runs to 13 residues. The CDR3 bases are TGTGCCAGCAGCCCTACGGGGGACGGGGAGCCGTTTTTT. Amino acids: CASSPTGDGEPFF.

By sample fraction, this clone is medium-sized. The rearrangement joins TRBV28 to TRBJ2-7, with 8 bases lining up with TRBD2. V was pared by 7 bases and J by 4 bases, with 3 bases of the junction left unmatched. Germline CDR1 and CDR2: MDHEN and SYDVKM. The CDR3 covers 12 residues. The CDR3 here is CASNIAGYEQYF. For the CDR3, the DNA is TGTGCCAGCAACATAGCGGGATACGAGCAGTACTTC.

About this clone: A read error may be the cause here, since a much bigger clone is one base away. The V call is TRBV29-1, the J call TRBJ2-7; D is unclear. The CDR3 length is 12 residues. Trimming took 8 bases from V and 2 from J, leaving 13 bases between them. Germline CDR1 reads SQVTM; CDR2 reads ANQGSEA. The CDR3 loop is CSPRYKPYEQYF. CDR3 bases: TGCAGCCCCAGGTACAAACCCTACGAGCAGTACTTC.

The sample holds a few counts of this clone. The chain recombines TRBV5-4 with TRBJ1-4; TRBD1 agrees at 7 bases. This CDR3 contains 14 residues. Germline V gene sequence: CDR1 SGHNT, CDR2 YYREEE (reference sequence). The junction had 8 bases not matched to a gene; V was cut back by 7 bases and J by 5 bases. CDR3: CASGETGKNEKLFF. CDR3 in DNA: TGTGCCAGCGGGGAGACAGGGAAAAATGAAAAACTGTTTTTT.

In its sample, this clone was seen many times. V is TRBV11-3 and J is TRBJ2-1; 10 bases fit TRBD1. The length of the CDR3 is 15 residues. J lost 10 bases, V lost 6 bases, and 12 bases had no gene match. In germline, CDR1 is SGHNT, CDR2 YENEEA. The CDR3 DNA is TGTGCCAGCAGTCCCGGGACAGGGGAGCGGGGGGAGCAGTTCTTC. Translated: CASSPGTGERGEQFF.

The V call is TRBV2, the J call TRBJ2-1, with TRBD1 matching over 9 bases. With 8 bases clipped from V and 8 bases from J, the junction kept 10 bases outside the gene matches. Germline loops: CDR1 SNHLY, CDR2 FYNNEI. This CDR3 spans 14 amino acids. CDR3 nucleotides: TGTGCCAGCGGAAACAGGGGGCGCATGGATGAGCAGTTCTTC. Translating gives CASGNRGRMDEQFF.

In its sample, this clone ranks as medium-sized. The chain recombines TRBV6-6 with TRBJ2-7, with 8 bases lining up with TRBD1. Trimming at V came to 2 bases and at J to 3 bases, leaving 3 bases not matched to a gene. CDR1 and CDR2 (germline): MNHNY, SVGAGI (reference sequence). There are 14 residues in the CDR3. The chain's CDR3 is CASSYLDRVYEQYF. CDR3 in DNA: TGTGCCAGCAGTTACCTGGACAGGGTCTACGAGCAGTACTTC.

The rearrangement links TRBV5-1 to TRBJ1-2; TRBD1 might be the D (5 bases). With 4 bases removed from V and 6 bases from J, the gap between germline ends came to 19 bases. Germline CDR1 is SGHRS and CDR2 is YFSETQ. The CDR3 consists of 15 residues. CDR3 in amino acids: CASSQAGRGLNGYTF. The CDR3 region has the DNA TGCGCCAGCAGCCAGGCAGGGCGGGGACTAAATGGCTACACCTTC.

This clone was counted at least ten times. V is TRBV20-1 and J is TRBJ2-2; 9 nucleotides align to TRBD1. This CDR3 comprises 13 residues. With V trimmed by 4 bases and J by 7 bases, 4 bases remained unmatched. Germline-derived CDR1 and CDR2 are DFQATT and SNEGSKA (reference sequence). DNA of the CDR3: TGCAGTGCTAAACAGGGGGCGCACGGGGAGCTGTTTTTT. This sequence encodes CSAKQGAHGELFF.

This clone was observed at least ten times. The CDR3 spells CASSAYSGTSTDTQYF. CDR3 in DNA: TGTGCCAGCAGCGCCTATAGCGGGACCAGCACAGATACGCAGTATTTT. The chain joins TRBV9 to TRBJ2-3, with 8 bases identical to TRBD2. The CDR3 is 16 amino acids. The trim removed 3 bases at V and 0 bases at J, leaving 6 bases unmatched. Per germline, CDR1 SGDLS and CDR2 YYNGEE.

This clone has at least ten counts. V is TRBV2 and J is TRBJ2-1; 7 bases are shared with TRBD1. CDR3 size: 14 residues. Per germline, CDR1 SNHLY and CDR2 FYNNEI. The V gene end was trimmed by 5 bases and the J gene end by 8 bases; junction bases not matched to a gene: 9. The CDR3 DNA sequence: TGTGCCAGCAGTTCCTCGACAGGGACGGATGAGCAGTTCTTC. Its protein product is CASSSSTGTDEQFF.

This clone appeared a few times. The genes are TRBV6-1 and TRBJ1-6; no reliable D call. V was cut by 9 bases and J by 7 bases, with 13 bases left in between. CDR1 MNHNS and CDR2 SASEGT come from the germline V gene. CDR3 length: 13 amino acids. This CDR3 is CASQTCGNSPLHF. The CDR3 DNA sequence: TGTGCCAGTCAAACATGTGGAAATTCACCCCTCCACTTT.

Many counts were recorded for this clone. The J gene is TRBJ2-1, the V gene TRBV29-1, with D perhaps matching TRBD1 (6 bases). The V end was cut by 5 bases, the J end by 8 bases, with 31 bases between. The CDR3 sequence is 18 residues long. Germline CDR1 reads SQVTM; CDR2 reads ANQGSEA. CDR3 region: CSVPNPQNSLGQFDEQFF. DNA of the CDR3: TGCAGCGTTCCGAATCCCCAAAATAGTTTAGGACAGTTCGATGAGCAGTTCTTC.